Below are 25 T cell receptor beta chains sequenced from a single sample in a study of T cell repertoires in cytomegalovirus infection. What these receptors recognize is not known. TCRdb reprocessed the reads via MiXCR and lists one record per CDR3 protein. The sample records more than 45,000 distinct CDR3 sequences, more than 25% being singletons. The sample was PBMCs, sequenced either directly or after in vitro stimulation (not recorded which). The receptors shown here come from a human donor in good health (CMV status not recorded). Some clones in this sample may be carry-over from other donors' samples.

This clonotype was detected a few times. CDR3 protein: CSAEPGTSSNEQFF. The CDR3 DNA sequence: TGCAGTGCCGAACCCGGGACTAGTAGCAATGAGCAGTTCTTC. This chain joins TRBV20-1 and TRBJ2-1, with 8 bases identical to TRBD2. CDR3 length: 14 amino acids. CDR1 and CDR2 (germline): DFQATT, SNEGSKA (reference sequence). V lost 6 bases, J lost 6 bases, and 10 bases stayed unmatched.

This clonotype has more than one count but fewer than ten. This chain connects TRBV20-1 to TRBJ1-6; D uncertain. Deletions cut 5 bases from V and 0 bases from J, with 14 bases between. The germline gives CDR1 DFQATT, CDR2 SNEGSKA (reference sequence). CDR3 length: 16 residues. The CDR3 loop reads CSASHALSSYNSPLHF. CDR3 in DNA: TGCAGTGCTTCCCACGCCCTGAGCTCCTATAATTCACCCCTCCACTTT.

This clonotype was seen only a few times. The chain links TRBV7-9 to TRBJ2-3; 9 bases match TRBD1. V dropped 5 bases and J dropped 6; count of bases not matched to a gene: 12. CDR3 length: 16 amino acids. Germline lookup yields CDR1 SEHNR and CDR2 FQNEAQ (reference sequence). CDR3 protein: CASSPSQQGAWDTQYF. DNA of the CDR3: TGTGCCAGCAGCCCCTCCCAACAGGGGGCATGGGATACGCAGTATTTT.

This clonotype was seen only a few times. The V gene is TRBV7-6, the J gene TRBJ1-1; D not resolved. Germline V gene data show CDR1 as SGHVS and CDR2 as FNYEAQ. The CDR3 spans 14 residues. V lost 6 bases and J lost 3, with 14 bases in between. The CDR3: CASSSLDEDTEAFF. CDR3 DNA: TGTGCCAGCAGTTCCTTAGACGAGGACACTGAAGCTTTCTTT.

The chain combines TRBV19 with TRBJ2-1; D ambiguous. This CDR3 is 13 amino acids long. Germline-derived CDR1 and CDR2 are LNHDA and SQIVND (reference sequence). The V gene lost 2 bases and the J gene lost 5 bases, with 7 bases spanning the gap. This CDR3 reads CASSIWSDNEQFF. The CDR3 DNA reads TGTGCCAGTAGTATATGGTCCGACAATGAGCAGTTCTTC.

The chain is built from TRBV12-3 or TRBV12-4 and TRBJ2-3; no reliable D call. V lost 5 bases, J lost 3 bases, and 15 bases lay in between. This CDR3 has 15 amino acids. Written as DNA, the CDR3 is TGTGCCAGCAGTAAAGGGTGGGCGGAAACAGATACGCAGTATTTT. It specifies CASSKGWAETDTQYF.

This clonotype was seen ten or more times. This chain joins TRBV12-3 or TRBV12-4 and TRBJ2-7; TRBD2 agrees at 7 bases. V lost 6 bases and J lost 4; bases outside the gene matches: 12. CDR3 length: 15 amino acids. For the CDR3, the DNA is TGTGCCAGCAGCTCCAAGCGGGGCACTCTTTACGAGCAGTACTTC. Its protein is CASSSKRGTLYEQYF.

The chain uses TRBV6-1 and TRBJ2-1; D is unclear. The V gene's germline CDR1 is MNHNS and CDR2 SASEGT. V lost 3 bases and J 0 bases, leaving 9 bases between the germline ends. This CDR3 contains 15 residues. The CDR3 sequence: CASSERYNSYNEQFF. DNA for the CDR3: TGTGCCAGCAGTGAGCGTTATAACTCCTACAATGAGCAGTTCTTC.

The CDR3 DNA follows: TGCAGTGCTAGGAACAGGGTTGGGAATGAAAAACTGTTTTTT. Residues: CSARNRVGNEKLFF. V and J are TRBV20-1 and TRBJ1-4; a possible D gene is TRBD1 (6 bases). V lost 3 bases, J lost 5 bases, and 13 bases lay in between. Per germline, CDR1 DFQATT and CDR2 SNEGSKA (reference sequence). This CDR3 comprises 14 residues.

The chain employs TRBV7-8 and TRBJ1-6; perhaps TRBD1 as D (6 bases). Germline V CDR1 and CDR2: SGHVS, FQNEAQ. This CDR3 is built from 16 residues. V lost 2 bases, J lost 11 bases, and 19 bases lay in between. CDR3 in DNA: TGTGCCAGCAGCTTACCGGCCAGGGGTTGGGAGGCACCCCTCCACTTT. It yields the protein CASSLPARGWEAPLHF.

This clonotype was detected many times. This chain uses TRBV7-2 with TRBJ1-4, with no clear D. Trimming removed 3 bases from V and 3 bases from J, with 5 bases in between. The germline V gene encodes CDR1 SGHTA and CDR2 FQGNSA. The CDR3 sequence is 13 residues long. The DNA for the CDR3 is TGTGCCAGCAGCTTTAACCCTAATGAAAAACTGTTTTTT. Its protein is CASSFNPNEKLFF.

The rearrangement joins TRBV6-1 to TRBJ2-3; D might be TRBD1 or TRBD2, each matching 6 bases. Per the germline V gene, CDR1 is MNHNS and CDR2 is SASEGT. This CDR3 has 13 residues. V was pared by 10 bases and J by 6 bases, with 17 bases between. CDR3 coding DNA: TGTGCCATAGAACGGGGGCCTATTGATACGCAGTATTTT. Translated: CAIERGPIDTQYF.

This clonotype was found a few times. The chain combines TRBV20-1 with TRBJ2-5, with a possible D match to TRBD2 (5 bases). The CDR3 loop spans 15 amino acids. V lost 3 bases to trimming and J lost 4 bases, with 18 bases between them. Per germline, CDR1 DFQATT and CDR2 SNEGSKA (reference sequence). The CDR3 DNA sequence: TGCAGTGCTAGGGACTTCCTCGACGGTTTAGAGACCCAGTACTTC. It encodes CSARDFLDGLETQYF.

The chain joins TRBV7-8 to TRBJ2-7, with D perhaps TRBD2 (6 bases). V shed 5 bases and J shed 5 bases, with 16 bases lying between them. The CDR3 has 14 amino acids. CDR1 and CDR2 (germline): SGHVS, FQNEAQ. This CDR3 is CASSLAGTFDEQYF. DNA of the CDR3: TGTGCCAGCAGCCTTGCAGGGACTTTCGACGAGCAGTACTTC.

This clonotype was recorded at least ten times. The V gene is TRBV7-8, the J gene TRBJ1-5; possible D gene TRBD1, 6 bases. Between the trimmed V and J ends, which lost 2 bases and 5 bases, there was a span of 10 bases. The CDR3 sequence is 14 residues long. Germline V CDR1 and CDR2: SGHVS, FQNEAQ. CDR3 DNA sequence: TGTGCCAGCAGCTTATTACAGGGCGATCAGCCCCAGCATTTT. It codes for CASSLLQGDQPQHF.

The chain uses TRBV7-8 and TRBJ1-1; 7 nucleotides match TRBD1. The CDR3 runs to 14 residues. V shed 3 bases, J shed 9 bases, and the junction held 10 bases outside the gene matches. CDR1 and CDR2 from the germline V gene are SGHVS and FQNEAQ. The CDR3 coding sequence is TGTGCCAGCAGCTTCCAATGGGAGACAGGGAAAGCTTTCTTT. It codes for CASSFQWETGKAFF.

A few counts support this clonotype. This chain joins TRBV2 and TRBJ2-5; D tentatively reads TRBD1 or TRBD2 (7 bases each). The CDR3 sequence is 15 residues long. Germline V CDR1 and CDR2: SNHLY, FYNNEI. V lost 3 bases, J lost 4 bases, and 15 bases lay in between. CDR3 DNA sequence: TGTGCCAGCAGTGAGACAGGGACTATCCGAGAGACCCAGTACTTC. Its protein is CASSETGTIRETQYF.

The chain couples TRBV27 to TRBJ2-7, with D unclear. The CDR3 covers 14 residues. Germline lookup yields CDR1 MNHEY and CDR2 SMNVEV (reference sequence). The V gene lost 3 bases and the J gene lost 0 bases, with 9 bases spanning the gap. As DNA, the CDR3 is TGTGCCAGCAGTTTCGGCAGAAGCTCCTACGAGCAGTACTTC. This encodes CASSFGRSSYEQYF.

This clonotype was seen more than once but under ten times. The chain joins TRBV5-1 to TRBJ2-5, with D possibly TRBD2 on 6 matching bases. V dropped 2 bases and J dropped 3 bases, with 17 bases sitting between them. This CDR3 has 16 residues. CDR1 SGHRS and CDR2 YFSETQ come from the germline V gene. The CDR3 DNA reads as TGCGCCAGCAGCTTAACGGTAGCGGAAAATGAAGAGACCCAGTACTTC. This gives the protein CASSLTVAENEETQYF.

This clonotype was observed a few times. The chain joins TRBV7-2 to TRBJ2-3; D unresolved. The CDR3 loop spans 12 amino acids. Germline V gene sequence: CDR1 SGHTA, CDR2 FQGNSA. The V and J ends lost 5 bases and 5 bases respectively, with 8 bases between them. CDR3 coding DNA: TGTGCCAGCAGCCTGAGTCGAGATACGCAGTATTTT. It specifies CASSLSRDTQYF.

The V gene is TRBV7-2, the J gene TRBJ2-7, with a weak D call TRBD1 (6 bases). The CDR3 covers 14 residues. Germline V gives CDR1 SGHTA, CDR2 FQGNSA. V was trimmed by 1 base and J by 5 bases, leaving 12 bases between them. CDR3 region: CASSLGTGWDEQYF. CDR3 DNA: TGTGCCAGCAGCTTAGGCACAGGGTGGGACGAGCAGTACTTC.

Only a few counts were recorded for this clonotype. The chain uses TRBV7-9 and TRBJ1-3; D uncertain. V was clipped by 5 bases and J by 4 bases, with 9 bases between them. Per germline, CDR1 SEHNR and CDR2 FQNEAQ (reference sequence). This CDR3 has 13 residues. The CDR3, as DNA: TGTGCCAGCAGCAATCTTGACGGAAACACCATATATTTT. This codes for CASSNLDGNTIYF.

V and J are TRBV11-2 and TRBJ2-1, with 9 bases aligning to TRBD2. V trimming: 3 bases; J trimming: 7 bases; junction bases outside the gene matches: 7. CDR3 length: 15 residues. The germline V gene encodes CDR1 SGHAT and CDR2 FQNNGV. The CDR3 coding sequence is TGTGCCAGCAGCTTCTCGGGACTAGCAAATAATGAGCAGTTCTTC. This sequence encodes CASSFSGLANNEQFF.

CDR3 nucleotides: TGCAGCGTTGGGGGTTCGAGCGGGGCTAGCCCCAGCTACAATGAGCAGTTCTTC. Its protein product is CSVGGSSGASPSYNEQFF. This chain connects TRBV29-1 to TRBJ2-1; TRBD2 matches at 7 bases. Germline V CDR1 and CDR2: SQVTM, ANQGSEA. The CDR3 is 18 amino acids. J gave up 3 bases and V 4 bases, and 18 bases lay outside the gene matches.

The chain has TRBV28 and TRBJ1-1; no firm D call. Trimming removed 3 bases at V and 6 bases at J, with 17 bases between. Looked up from germline, CDR1 is MDHEN and CDR2 is SYDVKM. This CDR3 is built from 15 residues. The CDR3: CASSLYTVDRAEAFF. For the CDR3, the DNA is TGTGCCAGCAGTTTGTACACCGTTGATAGGGCTGAAGCTTTCTTT.